The 22 T cell receptor beta chains listed next were all sequenced from one sample in a study of regulatory T cells in long-lasting Graves disease. The time point denotes: persistent/refractory GD, antithyroid drugs over 5 years with positive TRAb. Preparation of the TCR library used RNA extracted from PBMCs. For TCR beta, libraries came from iRepertoire HTBI primers and Arm-PCR of CDR3 regions. TCRdb fed the multiplex PCR reads into MiXCR, producing one record per CDR3 protein. The sample carries 450,000 or so distinct CDR3 sequences, approximately 23% recorded once. Sequenced here: peripheral blood mononuclear cells (PBMCs), sampled when the disease was refractory, from a patient treated with antithyroid drugs. The origin of the receptors is a female donor with Graves disease.

This clonotype has a count of ten or more. The chain uses TRBV27 and TRBJ2-2; no firm D call. V was cut by 6 bases and J by 1 base, with 0 bases left in between. Germline-derived CDR1 and CDR2 are MNHEY and SMNVEV (reference sequence). The CDR3 runs to 11 residues. The CDR3 region is CASRNTGELFF. The CDR3 DNA reads TGTGCCAGCAGGAACACCGGGGAGCTGTTTTTT.

The rearrangement uses TRBV9 and TRBJ1-5; D not certain. V gave up 4 bases and J gave up 3 bases, with 8 bases separating them. Per germline, CDR1 SGDLS and CDR2 YYNGEE. This CDR3 contains 13 residues. CDR3: CASSRAANQPQHF. The DNA of the CDR3 is TGTGCCAGCAGCCGGGCTGCCAATCAGCCCCAGCATTTT.

Ten or more counts support this clonotype. The chain employs TRBV6-1 and TRBJ1-2, with 7 bases lining up with TRBD1. CDR3 length: 13 amino acids. V trimming: 6 bases; J trimming: 4 bases; junction bases outside the gene matches: 5. Per germline, CDR1 MNHNS and CDR2 SASEGT. CDR3 DNA: TGTGCCAGCAGCCGACAGGGATTCTATGGCTACACCTTC. Translated, it gives CASSRQGFYGYTF.

This chain links TRBV30 with TRBJ1-2; 10 bases line up with TRBD1. There are 13 residues in the CDR3. CDR1 is GTSNPN, CDR2 SVGIG, per germline (reference sequence). V was clipped by 5 bases and J by 8 bases; unmatched bases: 8. CDR3 nucleotides: TGTGCCTGGGGAAGCCGGGACAGGGGCGGCTACACCTTC. As protein: CAWGSRDRGGYTF. Variable domain in full (rest from reference TRBV30 and TRBJ1-2): SQTIHQWPATLVQPVGSPLSLECTVEGTSNPNLYWYRQAAGRGLQLLFYSVGIGQISSEVPQNLSASRPQDRQFILSSKKLLLSDSGFYLCAWGSRDRGGYTFGSGTRLTVV.

This clonotype appeared many times. The J gene is TRBJ1-2, the V gene TRBV11-2, with D possibly matching TRBD1 (5 bases). Germline V gene sequence: CDR1 SGHAT, CDR2 FQNNGV. CDR3 size: 15 residues. Trimming removed 5 bases from V and 2 bases from J, with 15 bases in between. The CDR3 here is CASSATPGRNYGYTF. DNA of the CDR3: TGTGCCAGCAGCGCCACTCCGGGACGGAACTATGGCTACACCTTC.

V is TRBV6-1 and J is TRBJ2-3, with D perhaps being TRBD1 or TRBD2 (6 bases each). Germline-derived CDR1 and CDR2 are MNHNS and SASEGT. The V end was cut by 6 bases, the J end by 5 bases, with 15 bases between. The CDR3 is 14 amino acids. DNA for the CDR3: TGTGCCAGCAGCGTTCGGGGGCCCGGAGATACGCAGTATTTT. The encoded protein is CASSVRGPGDTQYF.

Ten or more counts support this clonotype. The chain carries TRBV3-1 and TRBJ1-2, with a tentative D call TRBD1 (5 bases). CDR3 length: 16 residues. Trimming removed 1 base from V and 8 bases from J, with 20 bases in between. Germline V lookup: CDR1 LGHDT, CDR2 YNNKEL (reference sequence). CDR3 nucleotide sequence: TGTGCCAGCAGCCAAGGACCCGGGGGGAAGGACGGAGGCTACACCTTC. It specifies CASSQGPGGKDGGYTF.

The chain is built from TRBV19 and TRBJ1-2; weak D call: TRBD1 (5 bases). The CDR3 is made up of 16 amino acids. Trimming stripped 2 bases from V and 1 base from J, with 14 bases between. CDR1 is LNHDA, CDR2 SQIVND, per germline (reference sequence). CDR3 nucleotides: TGTGCCAGTAGTATAAGGGCATGGGACTATAACTATGGCTACACCTTC. Translation gives CASSIRAWDYNYGYTF.

This chain uses TRBV9 with TRBJ2-5; 7 nucleotides match TRBD1. This CDR3 is built from 16 residues. Germline values: CDR1 SGDLS, CDR2 YYNGEE. V lost 1 base and J lost 2; bases outside the gene matches: 8. The CDR3 bases are TGTGCCAGCAGCGTAAGAGGCAGGGGGTTACAAGAGACCCAGTACTTC. Translation gives CASSVRGRGLQETQYF.

This clonotype turned up a few times. This chain joins TRBV20-1 and TRBJ1-5, with TRBD1 matching over 7 bases. The CDR3 contains 17 residues. V was clipped by 4 bases and J by 1 base; unmatched bases: 13. From germline, CDR1 is DFQATT and CDR2 SNEGSKA (reference sequence). The CDR3 sequence: CSATPGAGGRSNQPQHF. The CDR3 DNA reads TGCAGTGCTACCCCGGGGGCAGGGGGACGAAGCAATCAGCCCCAGCATTTT.

This clonotype came up many times. The V call is TRBV28, the J call TRBJ2-7; 9 bases map to TRBD1. The CDR3 runs 14 residues. V lost 6 bases and J lost 3; bases outside the gene matches: 6. Per germline, CDR1 MDHEN and CDR2 SYDVKM. The CDR3 is CASRPTGGVYEQYF. The CDR3 DNA follows: TGTGCCAGCAGGCCGACAGGGGGTGTCTACGAGCAGTACTTC.

This clonotype has ten or more counts. The chain links TRBV7-2 to TRBJ2-5; 8 nucleotides align to TRBD1. The V segment lost 5 bases and the J segment 1 base; nucleotides outside the gene matches: 3. CDR1 and CDR2 (germline): SGHTA, FQGNSA. This CDR3 comprises 14 residues. The CDR3 coding sequence is TGTGCCAGCAGCGGGGACAGGCGCCAAGAGACCCAGTACTTC. Protein sequence: CASSGDRRQETQYF.

This clonotype was recorded at least ten times. This sequence joins TRBV7-8 and TRBJ2-5, with D possibly called TRBD1 or TRBD2 (5 bases each). Trimming removed 3 bases at V and 4 bases at J, with 9 bases between. This CDR3 is built from 13 residues. Per the germline V gene, CDR1 is SGHVS and CDR2 is FQNEAQ. In DNA, the CDR3 is TGTGCCAGCAGCTTGGGACCACTAGAGACCCAGTACTTC. The encoded protein is CASSLGPLETQYF. The full variable domain, with the rest looked up from reference TRBV7-8 and TRBJ2-5, is GAGVSQSPRYKVAKRGQDVALRCDPISGHVSLFWYQQALGQGPEFLTYFQNEAQLDKSGLPSDRFFAERPEGSVSTLKIQRTQQEDSAVYLCASSLGPLETQYFGPGTRLLVL.

CDR3: CSARWASGSYEQYF. The CDR3 DNA follows: TGCAGTGCTAGGTGGGCTAGCGGTAGTTACGAGCAGTACTTC. This chain joins TRBV20-1 and TRBJ2-7, with 7 nucleotides matching TRBD2. The CDR3 is made up of 14 amino acids. Germline V gives CDR1 DFQATT, CDR2 SNEGSKA (reference sequence). Trimming at V came to 3 bases and at J to 4 bases, leaving 9 bases not matched to a gene.

The chain carries TRBV6-1 and TRBJ1-6; D perhaps matches TRBD1 (6 bases). Germline V gene sequence: CDR1 MNHNS, CDR2 SASEGT. CDR3 length: 16 amino acids. V was trimmed by 2 bases and J by 5 bases, leaving 13 bases between them. CDR3 residues: CASSELAGVDNSPLHF. The CDR3 DNA sequence: TGTGCCAGCAGTGAATTGGCAGGGGTCGATAATTCACCCCTCCACTTT.

The genes are TRBV11-1 and TRBJ2-1; 9 bases fit TRBD1. Trimming cost V 6 bases and J 9 bases; bases outside gene matches: 3. Germline V gives CDR1 SGHAT, CDR2 FQDESV (reference sequence). The CDR3 runs to 12 residues. CDR3: CASRQGASEQFF. CDR3 DNA sequence: TGTGCCAGCAGACAGGGGGCAAGTGAGCAGTTCTTC.

This clonotype was found a few times. The rearrangement joins TRBV7-2 to TRBJ1-5; TRBD1 might be the D (6 bases). The CDR3 contains 14 residues. V was trimmed by 5 bases and J by 3 bases, leaving 11 bases between them. Germline assignment: CDR1 SGHTA and CDR2 FQGNSA. Here the CDR3 DNA reads TGTGCCAGCAGCCCAGGGGTTAACAATCAGCCCCAGCATTTT. Encoded protein: CASSPGVNNQPQHF.

The chain couples TRBV20-1 to TRBJ2-7; TRBD2 matches at 7 bases. In germline, CDR1 is DFQATT, CDR2 SNEGSKA (reference sequence). This CDR3 region has 15 residues. V lost 6 bases to trimming and J lost 4 bases; unmatched junction nucleotides: 15. CDR3 loop: CSAPGEAWTSYEQYF. CDR3 bases: TGCAGTGCCCCGGGGGAGGCTTGGACTAGTTACGAGCAGTACTTC.

The chain combines TRBV5-1 with TRBJ1-1; possible D gene TRBD1, 6 bases. There are 13 residues in the CDR3. Germline lookup yields CDR1 SGHRS and CDR2 YFSETQ. The germline V and J ends were trimmed by 4 bases and 3 bases, with 10 bases remaining between them. CDR3 nucleotide sequence: TGCGCCAGCAGCCAGGGGATGGACACTGAAGCTTTCTTT. It translates to CASSQGMDTEAFF.

This clonotype is a singleton in its sample. This may stem from a read error, because a much larger clone lies one nucleotide away. The chain has TRBV20-1 and TRBJ2-5; a weak D match, TRBD2 (5 bases). The germline gives CDR1 DFQATT, CDR2 SNEGSKA (reference sequence). The CDR3 loop spans 13 amino acids. The CDR3 DNA reads as TGCGGTGCTAGTATGGGAGCGGAGGAGACCCAGTACTTC. Translation: CGASMGAEETQYF.

At least ten counts were recorded for this clonotype. V and J are TRBV2 and TRBJ1-6; weak D call: TRBD1 (6 bases). This CDR3 is built from 16 residues. CDR1 and CDR2 from the germline V gene are SNHLY and FYNNEI. The V gene lost 5 bases and the J gene lost 3 bases, with 14 bases spanning the gap. CDR3 sequence: CASSYRASGYNSPLHF. Written as DNA, the CDR3 is TGTGCCAGCAGTTACAGGGCTTCGGGCTATAATTCACCCCTCCACTTT. Full variable domain (missing parts from reference TRBV2 and TRBJ1-6): EPEVTQTPSHQVTQMGQEVILRCVPISNHLYFYWYRQILGQKVEFLVSFYNNEISEKSEIFDDQFSVERPDGSNFTLKIRSTKLEDSAMYFCASSYRASGYNSPLHFGNGTRLTVT.

The genes are TRBV7-3 and TRBJ2-3; D possibly matches TRBD1 or TRBD2 (5 bases each). The ends were cut back, 4 bases at V and 2 bases at J, with 16 bases in the middle. The CDR3 has 16 amino acids. CDR1 and CDR2 (germline): SGHTA, FQGTGA. CDR3 sequence (DNA): TGTGCCAGCAGCTCCGCCCCGAGGGGAGTCACAGATACGCAGTATTTT. This codes for CASSSAPRGVTDTQYF.